These 20 T cell receptor beta chains were sequenced from one sample in a study of shared clonotypes between healthy human individuals. Produced via immunoSEQ multiplex PCR; TCRdb's table is partial and in-frame only. In the table there are 1,400,000 or so clones, approximately 98.5% of which are singletons. Input material: naive CD4+ T cells sorted from blood. Documented subset: CD45RA+ positively selected. All receptors come from a young man in good health.

The CDR3 DNA is TGTGCCAGCAGCTTCGGTACTAGCGGGACTAGCACAGATACGCAGTATTTT. It yields the protein CASSFGTSGTSTDTQYF. The V call is TRBV5-4, the J call TRBJ2-3, with TRBD2 identical over 10 bases. The CDR3 is 17 residues long. The ends lost 2 bases at V and 0 bases at J; junction bases unmatched: 6. From germline, CDR1 is SGHNT and CDR2 YYREEE (reference sequence).

Details on this clone: Other DNA sequences of this sample code for an identical CDR3. V usage is TRBV5-1 and J usage is TRBJ1-2; D is undetermined. Germline CDR1 SGHRS, CDR2 YFSETQ. This CDR3 comprises 14 residues. Trimming cost V 0 bases and J 2 bases, with 8 bases left between them. The CDR3 region is CASSLERGNYGYTF. CDR3 DNA: TGCGCCAGCAGCTTGGAAAGAGGGAACTATGGCTACACCTTC.

The chain couples TRBV7-8 to TRBJ2-1; 15 bases agree with TRBD2. V lost 5 bases, J lost 5 bases, and 7 bases stayed unmatched. This CDR3 spans 17 amino acids. CDR1 SGHVS and CDR2 FQNEAQ come from the germline V gene. The CDR3 region is CASSARTSGRAHNEQFF. CDR3 nucleotide sequence: TGTGCCAGCAGCGCGCGGACTAGCGGGAGGGCCCACAATGAGCAGTTCTTC. The full variable domain, with the rest looked up from reference TRBV7-8 and TRBJ2-1, is GAGVSQSPRYKVAKRGQDVALRCDPISGHVSLFWYQQALGQGPEFLTYFQNEAQLDKSGLPSDRFFAERPEGSVSTLKIQRTQQEDSAVYLCASSARTSGRAHNEQFFGPGTRLTVL.

The gene calls are TRBV27 and TRBJ1-5, with D perhaps matching TRBD1 (5 bases). CDR3 length equals 15 residues. Germline loops: CDR1 MNHEY, CDR2 SMNVEV (reference sequence). Trimming took 4 bases from V and 6 from J, leaving 16 bases between them. The CDR3 spells CASSYSQGRIQPQHF. CDR3 bases: TGTGCCAGCAGTTATAGCCAGGGAAGGATTCAGCCCCAGCATTTT.

As to this clone: One junction end disagrees with the germline gene, perhaps due to a read error. The gene calls are TRBV7-7 and TRBJ2-7, with no clear D. The CDR3 has 12 residues. Germline V gene sequence: CDR1 SSHAT, CDR2 FNYEAQ (reference sequence). The DNA of the CDR3 is TGTGCTAGCAGCTCCGACGGGTACGAGCAGTACTTC. It codes for CASSSDGYEQYF.

The rearrangement uses TRBV5-1 and TRBJ2-5; the D gene is possibly TRBD2 (6 bases). This CDR3 spans 15 amino acids. V lost 5 bases, J lost 1 base, and 15 bases lay in between. Germline CDR1 SGHRS, CDR2 YFSETQ. The CDR3 bases are TGCGCCAGCAGTGGGGGGTTACTAGCCCAAGAGACCCAGTACTTC. It specifies CASSGGLLAQETQYF.

The rearrangement uses TRBV9 and TRBJ2-7; 7 nucleotides match TRBD1. Trimming cost V 0 bases and J 6 bases; bases outside gene matches: 12. Germline values: CDR1 SGDLS, CDR2 YYNGEE. This CDR3 has 16 amino acids. The CDR3 is CASSVAVGPQGSEQYF. In nucleotides, the CDR3 is TGTGCCAGCAGCGTAGCTGTCGGCCCACAGGGGAGCGAGCAGTACTTC.

The rearrangement uses TRBV7-6 and TRBJ2-1; 10 positions agree with TRBD2. Unmatched junction bases numbered 7, after V lost 1 base and J lost 4 bases. The CDR3 totals 17 residues. CDR1 is SGHVS, CDR2 FNYEAQ, per germline. In DNA, the CDR3 is TGTGCCAGCAGCTTAGTCACTAGCGGGACCCGATACAATGAGCAGTTCTTC. This codes for CASSLVTSGTRYNEQFF.

V and J are TRBV5-1 and TRBJ2-1; possible D gene TRBD1, 6 bases. This CDR3 region has 15 residues. The germline V gene has CDR1 SGHRS and CDR2 YFSETQ. V lost 3 bases and J 5 bases, leaving 15 bases between the germline ends. The CDR3 DNA sequence: TGCGCCAGCAGCTGGGGGCCTTCAGGGAACAATGAGCAGTTCTTC. Its translation: CASSWGPSGNNEQFF. Drawing the rest from reference TRBV5-1 and TRBJ2-1, the complete variable domain is KAGVTQTPRYLIKTRGQQVTLSCSPISGHRSVSWYQQTPGQGLQFLFEYFSETQRNKGNFPGRFSGRQFSNSRSEMNVSTLELGDSALYLCASSWGPSGNNEQFFGPGTRLTVL.

The V and J genes are TRBV9 and TRBJ2-7, with D possibly TRBD2 on 5 matching bases. The CDR3 sequence is 14 residues long. CDR1 SGDLS and CDR2 YYNGEE come from the germline V gene. The V and J ends lost 2 bases and 3 bases respectively, with 12 bases between them. The CDR3 here is CASSVTGNGYEQYF. In DNA, the CDR3 is TGTGCCAGCAGCGTGACGGGGAACGGCTACGAGCAGTACTTC.

This clone was picked up one time. The chain has TRBV29-1 and TRBJ2-1, with D maybe TRBD1 (6 bases). V shed 0 bases and J shed 0 bases, with 21 bases lying between them. Looked up from germline, CDR1 is SQVTM and CDR2 is ANQGSEA. CDR3 length: 19 residues. CDR3 protein: CSVEDLPGGRPSSYNEQFF. The CDR3 DNA follows: TGCAGCGTTGAAGATCTTCCTGGGGGCCGACCGAGCTCCTACAATGAGCAGTTCTTC.

V gene TRBV29-1 combines with J gene TRBJ2-5; 9 bases are a match to TRBD1. The length of the CDR3 is 15 residues. With 4 bases clipped from V and 4 bases from J, the junction kept 10 bases outside the gene matches. From germline, CDR1 is SQVTM and CDR2 ANQGSEA. The CDR3, as DNA: TGCAGCGTTGCTACCGGGACAGGGATTACAGAGACCCAGTACTTC. Translated: CSVATGTGITETQYF.

The rearrangement joins TRBV4-2 to TRBJ2-3; 9 nucleotides align to TRBD2. The CDR3 totals 18 residues. CDR1 is LGHNA and CDR2 is YNFKEQ in the germline V gene. After removal of 3 bases from V and 0 bases from J, the junction contained 10 bases not matched to a gene. CDR3: CASSHISGGLASTDTQYF. As DNA, the CDR3 is TGTGCCAGCAGCCACATCTCAGGGGGACTAGCTAGCACAGATACGCAGTATTTT.

The CDR3, as DNA: TGTGCCAGCAGCGTAGAAACTAGCGGGTTCTACGAGCAGTACTTC. It encodes CASSVETSGFYEQYF. The chain employs TRBV9 and TRBJ2-7; TRBD2 aligns across 9 bases. CDR1 SGDLS and CDR2 YYNGEE come from the germline V gene. The CDR3 length is 15 residues. The V and J ends lost 0 bases and 3 bases, in that order; junction bases with no gene match: 4.

The rearrangement uses TRBV6-1 and TRBJ2-7; TRBD1 aligns across 10 bases. CDR1 is MNHNS, CDR2 SASEGT, per germline. The CDR3 extends over 13 amino acids. V lost 6 bases and J lost 2; bases outside the gene matches: 1. CDR3 coding DNA: TGTGCCAGCAGAGGGACAGGGGCCTACGAGCAGTACTTC. This gives the protein CASRGTGAYEQYF.

This chain joins TRBV18 and TRBJ1-4; a weak D match, TRBD1 (5 bases). The CDR3 loop spans 14 amino acids. Germline V gene sequence: CDR1 KGHSH, CDR2 LQKENI. V lost 6 bases and J 8 bases, leaving 16 bases between the germline ends. This CDR3 reads CASSPLAGDEKLFF. CDR3 in DNA: TGTGCCAGCTCCCCCCTAGCGGGGGACGAAAAACTGTTTTTT.

This chain uses TRBV9 with TRBJ2-3, with D possibly matching TRBD2 (6 bases). Trimming shortened V by 0 bases and J by 4 bases, and 12 bases separated the two germline ends. The germline V gene has CDR1 SGDLS and CDR2 YYNGEE. The CDR3 has 15 residues. CDR3 sequence: CASSVAGVTADTQYF. Written as DNA, the CDR3 is TGTGCCAGCAGCGTAGCGGGAGTAACAGCAGATACGCAGTATTTT.

This chain connects TRBV18 to TRBJ1-5; TRBD1 aligns across 7 bases. Unmatched junction bases numbered 2, after V lost 3 bases and J lost 3 bases. Germline V lookup: CDR1 KGHSH, CDR2 LQKENI. This CDR3 has 14 residues. The CDR3 loop is CASSPGQTNQPQHF. Written as DNA, the CDR3 is TGTGCCAGCTCACCGGGACAGACCAATCAGCCCCAGCATTTT.

Turning to this clone: Other DNA sequences in this specimen translate into the identical CDR3. V usage is TRBV28 and J usage is TRBJ1-1; a possible D gene is TRBD1 (5 bases). This CDR3 has 13 amino acids. The germline V and J ends were trimmed by 2 bases and 1 base, with 5 bases remaining between them. Germline CDR1 MDHEN, CDR2 SYDVKM. The CDR3, as DNA: TGTGCCAGCAGTTTACAGGGGAACACTGAAGCTTTCTTT. It is translated as CASSLQGNTEAFF.

The chain carries TRBV11-2 and TRBJ2-7; D is perhaps TRBD2 (5 bases). This CDR3 has 13 residues. The germline CDR1 and CDR2 sequences are SGHAT and FQNNGV. V was pared by 6 bases and J by 2 bases, with 11 bases between. The CDR3, as DNA: TGTGCCAGCAGTCCAACTAGTGCCTACGAGCAGTACTTC. Translated: CASSPTSAYEQYF.